This entry is about one TCR beta chain. Its target is unknown. These data come from a study of cytomegalovirus exposure and HLA in healthy donors. Use of 60 Vbeta and 13 Jbeta primers characterized the PCR. The table came from immunoSEQ multiplex PCR; TCRdb's copy has only in-frame clones and leaves some out. Its clone listing holds just over 150,000 clones. Study outcomes and limitations: The study labeled more than 150 TCR beta chains cytomegalovirus-associated.

Germline CDR1 reads SGHKS; CDR2 reads YYEKEE (reference sequence). The CDR3 spans 20 residues. V was pared by 4 bases and J by 0 bases, with 23 bases between. The source is a man aged 30-40 years in good health and CMV-seronegative. The specimen sequenced was PBMCs. The chain has TRBV5-5 and TRBJ2-6; possible D gene TRBD1, 6 bases. The CDR3 region has the DNA TGTGCCAGCAGCCCTTGGGAACAGGGTTACCCCAGCTCTGGGGCCAACGTCCTGACTTTC. Protein product: CASSPWEQGYPSSGANVLTF.